This TCR beta chain was identified during a study of beta chain features in type 1 diabetes. Sequencing targeted expressed TCRB transcripts, as all isolated RNA had been reverse transcribed. Mean read depth for naive, central memory and regulatory T cell samples was a few million reads. Sequenced by immunoSEQ multiplex PCR; TCRdb stores in-frame clones only, minus some. This table holds roughly 240,000 clones, about 23% found once. The CDR3 covers 12 residues. From germline, CDR1 is SEHNR and CDR2 FQNEAQ (reference sequence). V lost 5 bases, J lost 3 bases, and 5 bases lay in between. This clone came up a few times. Antigen unknown. Study-wide findings and caveats: Any HLA-type effect on TCRB rearrangement remained unresolved here. Type 1 diabetes patients had TCRB CDR3s that were shorter (moderately but significantly so) in all four CD4+ subsets.

The TCR was taken from a woman younger than 45 with type 1 diabetes. The chain combines TRBV7-9 with TRBJ1-5; D ambiguous. The sample taken for sequencing was naive CD4+ T cells from blood. The CDR3 sequence is CASSQINQPQHF. In DNA, the CDR3 is TGTGCCAGCAGCCAAATCAATCAGCCCCAGCATTTT.